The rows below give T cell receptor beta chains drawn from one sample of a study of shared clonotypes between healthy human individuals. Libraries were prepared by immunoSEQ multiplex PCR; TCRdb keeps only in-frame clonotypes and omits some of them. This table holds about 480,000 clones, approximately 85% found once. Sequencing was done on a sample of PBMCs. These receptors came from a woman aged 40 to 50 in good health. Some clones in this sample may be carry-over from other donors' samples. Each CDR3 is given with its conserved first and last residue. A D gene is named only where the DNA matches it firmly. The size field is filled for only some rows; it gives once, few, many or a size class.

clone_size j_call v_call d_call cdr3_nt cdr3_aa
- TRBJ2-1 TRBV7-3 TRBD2 TGTGCCAGCAGCTTAAGGCGGGAGGGCTACCAGTTCTTC CASSLRREGYQFF
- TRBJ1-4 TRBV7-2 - TGTGCCAGCAGCTTAGTAGGGGGAGCTTTTGGCAATGAAAAACTGTTTTTT CASSLVGGAFGNEKLFF
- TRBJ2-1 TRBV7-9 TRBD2 TGTGCCAGCCACCTAGCGGGGTCCTCCTACAATGAGCAGTTCTTC CASHLAGSSYNEQFF
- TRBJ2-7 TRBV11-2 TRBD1 TGTGCCAGCAGAAGTATCCCGGGACAGAAATACGAGCAGTACTTC CASRSIPGQKYEQYF
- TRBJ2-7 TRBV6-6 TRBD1 TGTGCCAGCAGTTCCACCGGGACAGGCTCCTACGAGCAGTACTTC CASSSTGTGSYEQYF
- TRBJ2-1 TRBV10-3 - TGTGCCATCAGTGAATCCCACGGAAAAGAGCAGTTCTTC CAISESHGKEQFF
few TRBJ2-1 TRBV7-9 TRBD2 TGTGCCGGCTCCGGGACTAGCGCTTACAATGAGCAGTTCTTC CAGSGTSAYNEQFF
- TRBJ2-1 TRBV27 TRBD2 TGTGCCAGCAGTTTGAGGCTAGCGGGAGGGAGTGAGCAGTTCTTC CASSLRLAGGSEQFF
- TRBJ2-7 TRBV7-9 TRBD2 TGTGCCAGCGCAGGGACAGCTGATGGACTAGCGGGAGCGTACGAGCAGTACTTC CASAGTADGLAGAYEQYF
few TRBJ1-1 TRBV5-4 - TGTGCCAGCAGCGCGGACAGGAACACTGAAGCTTTCTTT CASSADRNTEAFF
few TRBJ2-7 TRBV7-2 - TGTGCCAGCAGCCCGGGGGACCCGAACTACGAGCAGTACTTC CASSPGDPNYEQYF
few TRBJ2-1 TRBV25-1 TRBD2 TGTGCCAGCAGCCGACTAGCGGTCTCTGAAAATGAGCAGTTCTTC CASSRLAVSENEQFF
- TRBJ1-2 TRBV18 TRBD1 TGTGCCAGCTCCGACAGGGGGCTCTTTCCTGGCTACACCTTC CASSDRGLFPGYTF
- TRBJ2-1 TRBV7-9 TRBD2 TGTGCCAGCAGCTTAGCGCTAGCGGGAGCCTACAATGAGCAGTTCTTC CASSLALAGAYNEQFF
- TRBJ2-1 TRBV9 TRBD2 TGTGCCAGCAGCCCCCGCCCAACTAGCGGAGGAGGTCTGGGGCAGTTCTTC CASSPRPTSGGGLGQFF
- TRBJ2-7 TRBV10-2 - TGCGCCAGCAGTGAGTCATCTAGCCCCAAGCAGTACTTC CASSESSSPKQYF
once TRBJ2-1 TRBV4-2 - TGTGCCAGCAGCCAAGAGGGTTCCTACAATGAGCAGTTCTTC CASSQEGSYNEQFF
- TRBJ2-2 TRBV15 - TGTGCCACCAGCAGAGGCGTAGGCGCGAACACCGGGGAGCTGTTTTTT CATSRGVGANTGELFF
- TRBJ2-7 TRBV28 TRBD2 TGTGCCAGCTCTATAGCGGGAGGGCCCTACGAGCAGTACTTC CASSIAGGPYEQYF
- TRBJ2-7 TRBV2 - TGTGCCAGCAGTGATAGGCAACCTTACGAGCAGTACTTC CASSDRQPYEQYF
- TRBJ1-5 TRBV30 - TGTGCCTGGAGTGCGGATCGCAATCAGCCCCAGCATTTT CAWSADRNQPQHF
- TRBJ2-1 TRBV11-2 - TGTGCCAGCAGCCTGGGTGGGGGGCTGAACAATGAGCAGTTCTTC CASSLGGGLNNEQFF
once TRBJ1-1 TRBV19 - TGTGCCAGTAGTACTCAGGCAATGAGTGAAGCTTTCTTT CASSTQAMSEAFF
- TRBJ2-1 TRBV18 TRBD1 TGTGCCAGCTCACCACCGTGGACAGGAGGCAATGAGCAGTTCTTC CASSPPWTGGNEQFF
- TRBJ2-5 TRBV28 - TGTGCCAGCAGCCAATTGGGGGGTGAAAGGGAGACCCAGTACTTC CASSQLGGERETQYF
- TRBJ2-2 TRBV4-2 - TGTGCCAGCAGCCAAGCAGGGCGGACCGGGGAGCTGTTTTTT CASSQAGRTGELFF
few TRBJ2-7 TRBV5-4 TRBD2 TGTGCCAGCAGAGCCGGGACTAGCGGGAGTAACGAGCAGTACTTC CASRAGTSGSNEQYF
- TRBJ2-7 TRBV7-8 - TGTGCCAGCTCTCCGACGGGAACCGGTGCCTACGAGCAGTACTTC CASSPTGTGAYEQYF
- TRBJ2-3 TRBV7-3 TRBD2 TGTGCCAGCAGCTGGGAGGGCATCAAAGATACGCAGTATTTT CASSWEGIKDTQYF
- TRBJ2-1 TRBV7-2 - TGTGCCAGCAGCTTAGGCATTTGGGGCTCCTACAATGAGCAGTTCTTC CASSLGIWGSYNEQFF
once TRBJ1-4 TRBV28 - TGTGCCAGCAGTCACGGGACCACAACTAATGAAAAACTGTTTTTT CASSHGTTTNEKLFF
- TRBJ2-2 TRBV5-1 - TGCGCCAGCAGCTCCGCGGACAGCTACACCGGGGAGCTGTTTTTT CASSSADSYTGELFF
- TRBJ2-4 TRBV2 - TGTGCCAGCAGTAAGACTAGGGACAAAAACATTCAGTACTTC CASSKTRDKNIQYF
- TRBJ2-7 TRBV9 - TGTGCCAGCAGCGCCCACGCGGGACACGACTACGAGCAGTACTTC CASSAHAGHDYEQYF
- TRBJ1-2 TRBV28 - TGTGCCAGCGGTGAAGGCAGGGACTACTATGGCTACACCTTC CASGEGRDYYGYTF
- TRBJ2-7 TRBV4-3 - TGCGCCAGCAGCCACACGGCAGCGGTGGGCTACGAGCAGTACTTC CASSHTAAVGYEQYF
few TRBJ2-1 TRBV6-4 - TGTGCCAGCAGTAAAACAGGGTTGGATGAGCAGTTCTTC CASSKTGLDEQFF
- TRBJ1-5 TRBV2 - TGTGCCAGCAGTGTAGGGCTCAATCAGCCCCAGCATTTT CASSVGLNQPQHF
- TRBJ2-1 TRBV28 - TGTGCCAGCAGTTTATGGCGACTGGGCGGTGAGCAGTTCTTC CASSLWRLGGEQFF
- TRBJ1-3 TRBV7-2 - TGTGCCAGCAGCTTAGGTGTGGGACCTGGAAACACCATATATTTT CASSLGVGPGNTIYF
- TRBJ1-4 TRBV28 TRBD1 TGTGCCAGCAGCAAGACTCGACAGACAGGGTCGAATGAAAAACTGTTTTTT CASSKTRQTGSNEKLFF
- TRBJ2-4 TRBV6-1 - TGTGCCAGCAGGATGGGATCCAAAAACATTCAGTACTTC CASRMGSKNIQYF
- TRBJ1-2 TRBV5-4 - TGTGCCAGCAGCTTGGGGGGCCTGGAGGGCTACACCTTC CASSLGGLEGYTF
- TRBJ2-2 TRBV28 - TGTGCCAGCAGTGGGGAGGGGGCCACCGGGGAGCTGTTTTTT CASSGEGATGELFF
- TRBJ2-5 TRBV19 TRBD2 TGTGCCAGTAGTATGGGACTAGCGGCGGAGACCCAGTACTTC CASSMGLAAETQYF
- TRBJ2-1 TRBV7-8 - TGTGCCAGCAGCCCTACCGGGGATGAGCAGTTCTTC CASSPTGDEQFF
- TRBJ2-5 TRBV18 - TGTGCCAGCTCACCACCGTCGAGCGGAGAGACCCAGTACTTC CASSPPSSGETQYF
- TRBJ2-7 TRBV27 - TGTGCCAGCAGTACGTCAGGGGTTTACGAGCAGTACTTC CASSTSGVYEQYF
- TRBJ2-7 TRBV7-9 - TGTGCCAGCAGCCGCCGGGGCTCTTCCTACGAGCAGTACTTC CASSRRGSSYEQYF
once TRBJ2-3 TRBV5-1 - TGCGCCAGCAGTGACTCGGGGGGCACAGATACGCAGTATTTT CASSDSGGTDTQYF
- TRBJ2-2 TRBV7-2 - TGTGCCAGCAGCTTAGTGGGGGGTCGGGTAGGCCGAACCGGGGAGCTGTTTTTT CASSLVGGRVGRTGELFF
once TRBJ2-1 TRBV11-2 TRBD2 TGTGCCAGCACGCCGGGACTAGCGAACAATGAGCAGTTCTTC CASTPGLANNEQFF
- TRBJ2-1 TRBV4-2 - TGTGCCAGCAGCCAAGATATAGCGAACGAAAACAATGAGCAGTTCTTC CASSQDIANENNEQFF
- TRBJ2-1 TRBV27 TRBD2 TGTGCCAGCAGTAAGCGGGGGGGGTACAATGAGCAGTTCTTC CASSKRGGYNEQFF
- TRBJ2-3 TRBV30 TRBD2 TGTGCCTGGAAAGCGGGGTCCGTCACAGATACGCAGTATTTT CAWKAGSVTDTQYF